What follows describes a single T cell receptor (beta chain). The antigen remains unidentified. TCRdb re-derived calls from the 5' RACE reads in MiXCR, one entry per CDR3 protein. The sample comprises about 560,000 distinct CDR3 sequences, 15% to 20% of which are singletons, and roughly 7.7% rests with the top ten. Germline lookup yields CDR1 ENHRY and CDR2 SYGVKD. The CDR3 runs 15 residues. V lost 4 bases and J lost 3; bases outside the gene matches: 7. These data belong to a study of T-cell memory formation after mild COVID-19. Study overall: Largely, TCR clusters stayed within a single donor. Study-level results: Pre-infection memory harbored some responding clones, suggesting cross-reactive memory joined. Clones that shrank (day 15 to 85) were balanced CD4/CD8, whereas later expanders leaned CD4+. Shrinking CD4+ clones resided mostly in CM and EM, and CD8+ ones in EMRA.

The sequence came from an adult woman who had mild COVID-19 (a few samples of this study predate the infection). Cell type and time point are not known. The sequenced sample was PBMCs or a T cell subset sorted from them (not recorded which). The chain is built from TRBV10-3 and TRBJ2-7, with 9 bases lining up with TRBD2. As DNA, the CDR3 is TGTGCCATCAGTGGGTCTAGCGGGGTTAGCTACGAGCAGTACTTC. Translated: CAISGSSGVSYEQYF.